These 8 T cell receptor beta chains share one sample of origin, sequenced in a study of CD8 T cells in Susac syndrome. cDNA came from around 0.5 to 1 ug RNA primed by random hexamers. TCRdb reprocessed the immunoSEQ multiplex PCR reads with MiXCR, giving one entry per CDR3 protein. The sample includes roughly 200,000 distinct CDR3 sequences, roughly 96% of them seen just once. Input material: CD8+ T cells from PBMCs. Receptor source: a human donor with multiple sclerosis.

The chain combines TRBV27 with TRBJ1-4; D is possibly TRBD1 (5 bases). The CDR3 is 15 amino acids. Trimming cost V 6 bases and J 6 bases, with 17 bases left between them. CDR1 MNHEY and CDR2 SMNVEV come from the germline V gene (reference sequence). CDR3 nucleotide sequence: TGTGCCAGCAGAACCGAAGCGGACATTGATGAAAAACTGTTTTTT. It yields the protein CASRTEADIDEKLFF.

The rearrangement joins TRBV4-1 to TRBJ2-7; 7 nucleotides match TRBD1. The CDR3 has 15 amino acids. CDR1 MGHRA and CDR2 YSYEKL come from the germline V gene. Trimming cost V 4 bases and J 3 bases; bases outside gene matches: 9. CDR3 DNA sequence: TGCGCCAGCAGCCTCGACCGGGACAGATACTACGAGCAGTACTTC. Protein sequence: CASSLDRDRYYEQYF.

The V gene is TRBV20-1, the J gene TRBJ2-1; 8 nucleotides match TRBD2. V was clipped by 1 base and J by 3 bases; unmatched bases: 8. CDR1 and CDR2 (germline): DFQATT, SNEGSKA (reference sequence). This CDR3 has 16 residues. The CDR3 nucleotides are TGCAGTGCTAGAGGGTCCTTAGCGGGAAGCTACAATGAGCAGTTCTTC. Translated: CSARGSLAGSYNEQFF.

The chain combines TRBV27 with TRBJ1-2, with D uncertain. CDR1 and CDR2 from the germline V gene are MNHEY and SMNVEV (reference sequence). This CDR3 has 14 residues. Deletions cut 5 bases from V and 0 bases from J, with 10 bases between. Here the CDR3 reads CASSRTNTNYGYTF. The CDR3 DNA reads TGTGCCAGCAGTCGCACAAATACTAACTATGGCTACACCTTC.

This chain uses TRBV6-5 with TRBJ1-5; D might be TRBD1 (5 bases). The CDR3 is 16 residues long. V was cut by 0 bases and J by 2 bases, with 11 bases left in between. Germline V gene sequence: CDR1 MNHEY, CDR2 SVGAGI. CDR3 DNA: TGTGCCAGCAGTTACTCGGCGGGGGGACGCAATCAGCCCCAGCATTTT. This codes for CASSYSAGGRNQPQHF.

This clonotype was seen just once. The chain has TRBV7-9 and TRBJ2-1; the D gene is possibly TRBD1 (6 bases). With 4 bases removed from V and 2 bases from J, the gap between germline ends came to 15 bases. Germline V gene sequence: CDR1 SEHNR, CDR2 FQNEAQ (reference sequence). The length of the CDR3 is 16 residues. The CDR3 bases are TGTGCCAGCAGCTCTAGTCTGGGGGCGGCCTACAATGAGCAGTTCTTC. Its translation is CASSSSLGAAYNEQFF.

J is TRBJ2-7 and V is TRBV20-1, with D possibly matching TRBD2 (5 bases). The CDR3 totals 13 residues. V shed 2 bases and J shed 0 bases, with 8 bases lying between them. Germline V gene data show CDR1 as DFQATT and CDR2 as SNEGSKA (reference sequence). This CDR3 reads CSARTGSSYEQYF. Written as DNA, the CDR3 is TGCAGTGCTAGAACGGGGAGCTCCTACGAGCAGTACTTC.

This clonotype was counted once. The chain uses TRBV29-1 and TRBJ2-4; TRBD2 agrees at 7 bases. CDR1 SQVTM and CDR2 ANQGSEA come from the germline V gene. J gave up 2 bases and V 5 bases, and 3 bases lay outside the gene matches. This CDR3 region has 13 residues. The CDR3 DNA reads as TGCAGCGTTAGGGAGGGATCCAAAAACATTCAGTACTTC. Encoded protein: CSVREGSKNIQYF.